The rows below give T cell receptor beta chains drawn from one sample of a study of control samples from healthy donors and cancer patients. The method was immunoSEQ multiplex PCR; TCRdb's version includes in-frame clones alone and lacks a portion of them. This table holds around 100,000 clones, about 89% found once. Sequenced material: blood. The receptors were sampled from a man aged 25 to 45 in good health. The CDR3 runs from the conserved cysteine through the conserved F or W. D genes are given only for firm matches. The listing skips clone size in some rows; elsewhere it reads once, few, many or a size class.

V gene	clone size	J gene	D gene	CDR3 DNA	CDR3 protein
TRBV30	once	TRBJ1-6	NA	TGTGCCTGGAGTGCGGACAGCGGTAATGGTTCACCCCTCCACTTT	CAWSADSGNGSPLHF
TRBV28	NA	TRBJ1-2	NA	TGTGCCAGCAGGTCGGGTGGGGGCCTTCAGTATGGCTACACCTTC	CASRSGGGLQYGYTF
TRBV2	NA	TRBJ2-3	NA	TGTGCCAGCAGTGAAGGGACTCGCCTAGGGGATACGCAGTATTTT	CASSEGTRLGDTQYF
TRBV30	few	TRBJ2-2	NA	TGTGCCTGGAGTGCGAGCGGGACCGGGGAGCTGTTTTTT	CAWSASGTGELFF
TRBV2	NA	TRBJ2-5	NA	TGTGCCAGCAAGGGGGGCTTCGAGACCCAGTACTTC	CASKGGFETQYF
TRBV3-1/TRBV3-2	NA	TRBJ2-2	NA	TGTGCCAGCAGCCAAGGGACCGCGAACACCGGGGAGCTGTTTTTT	CASSQGTANTGELFF
TRBV5-5	NA	TRBJ1-1	NA	TGTGCCAGCGCTACGGGGGTAGGGGGATCCCCTCTGAACACTGAAGCTTTCTTT	CASATGVGGSPLNTEAFF
TRBV5-1	NA	TRBJ2-1	TRBD2	TGCGCCAGCAGCTTGGGAGCGGGAGTGTCAAATGAGCAGTTCTTC	CASSLGAGVSNEQFF
TRBV25-1	NA	TRBJ1-1	TRBD1	TGTGCCAGCAGTGACCGAACAGGGGAAGACACTGAAGCTTTCTTT	CASSDRTGEDTEAFF
TRBV5-1	NA	TRBJ2-1	TRBD1	TGCGCCAGCAGCTCATTAATGACAGGGGCCACCTACAATGAGCAGTTCTTC	CASSSLMTGATYNEQFF
TRBV28	NA	TRBJ1-1	TRBD1	TGTGCCAGCAGTCCCACAGGGGCTGTCACTGAAGCTTTCTTT	CASSPTGAVTEAFF
TRBV9	NA	TRBJ2-2	TRBD2	TGTGCCAGCACCCGGGTCGGGAGGGGGAACACCGGGGAGCTGTTTTTT	CASTRVGRGNTGELFF
TRBV28	NA	TRBJ1-6	TRBD1	TGTGCCAGCAGTTTCGGACAGGGGGTAGGTTCACCCCTCCACTTT	CASSFGQGVGSPLHF
TRBV5-1	NA	TRBJ1-2	TRBD1	TGCGCCAGCAGCATCAACGGGGGGACAGGTGGCTACACCTTC	CASSINGGTGGYTF
TRBV6-5	NA	TRBJ1-5	NA	TGTGCCAGCAGTCCCTACGGGGGGAGCAATCAGCCCCAGCATTTT	CASSPYGGSNQPQHF
TRBV5-1	NA	TRBJ2-5	NA	TGCGCCAGCAGCTTAGACCTAGAGACCCAGTACTTC	CASSLDLETQYF
TRBV5-1	few	TRBJ1-4	NA	TGCGCCAGCAGCTTGACGGACAATCCCTCGAGTGAAAAACTGTTTTTT	CASSLTDNPSSEKLFF
TRBV29-1	NA	TRBJ1-2	NA	TGCAGCTTCCAGGAGGGAGGCTATGGCTACACCTTC	CSFQEGGYGYTF
TRBV7-9	NA	TRBJ2-1	TRBD2	TGTGCCAGCAGCGGTAGCGGGGGGGTTAATGAGCAGTTCTTC	CASSGSGGVNEQFF
TRBV6-2/TRBV6-3	NA	TRBJ1-2	NA	TGTGCCAGCAGCTCGACGTATTATGGCTACACCTTC	CASSSTYYGYTF
TRBV12-3/TRBV12-4	NA	TRBJ1-1	NA	TGTGCCAGCAGTTTAGGGGGGGCTGAAGCTTTCTTT	CASSLGGAEAFF
TRBV4-2	NA	TRBJ2-3	NA	TGTGCCAGCAGCCAAGATTTTCGTTTAACAGATACGCAGTATTTT	CASSQDFRLTDTQYF
TRBV9	once	TRBJ1-4	NA	TGTGCCAGCAGCGTAGCTGGGGGGATGGGAAAACTGTTTTTT	CASSVAGGMGKLFF
TRBV30	NA	TRBJ1-6	TRBD1	TGTGCCTGGAGCGGGACAGGGATGTATAATTCACCCCTCCACTTT	CAWSGTGMYNSPLHF
TRBV18	NA	TRBJ2-1	TRBD2	TGTGCCAGCTCACCGACTAGCGAAGGCAATGAGCAGTTCTTC	CASSPTSEGNEQFF
TRBV19	NA	TRBJ1-2	NA	TGTGCCATCCGGAGCCGGGGGGTCTATGGCTACACCTTC	CAIRSRGVYGYTF
TRBV14	NA	TRBJ2-7	NA	TGTGCCAGCAGCCAAGCCTACAGGGCCAAGACCTACGAGCAGTACTTC	CASSQAYRAKTYEQYF
TRBV5-1	NA	TRBJ2-5	TRBD1	TGCGCCAGCAGATACGACAGGGCCGAGACCCAGTACTTC	CASRYDRAETQYF
TRBV19	NA	TRBJ1-3	NA	TGTGCCAGTAGTAGCCCGGGAGGCTTTGGAAACACCATATATTTT	CASSSPGGFGNTIYF
TRBV5-4	NA	TRBJ2-3	NA	TGTGCCAGCAGCCAAGTCACAGATACGCAGTATTTT	CASSQVTDTQYF
TRBV5-5	NA	TRBJ1-5	TRBD1	TGTGCCAGCAGCCCCCGGACAGGCTTTAATCAGCCCCAGCATTTT	CASSPRTGFNQPQHF
TRBV7-8	NA	TRBJ1-5	NA	TGTGCCAGCAGCCCCCTGATTAATTCGGATCAGCCCCAGCATTTT	CASSPLINSDQPQHF
TRBV27	NA	TRBJ1-5	NA	TGTGCCACAGGGTTGAATCAGCCCCAGCATTTT	CATGLNQPQHF
TRBV9	NA	TRBJ1-2	NA	TGTGCCAGCAGCCCTCGACAGAATTCCCCCTATGGCTACACCTTC	CASSPRQNSPYGYTF
TRBV3-1/TRBV3-2	NA	TRBJ2-3	NA	TGTGCCAGCAGCCGACTTCAGGGGATAGATACGCAGTATTTT	CASSRLQGIDTQYF
TRBV7-2	NA	TRBJ2-4	TRBD1	TGTGCCAGCAGCGAGCAGGGGGCAGTAGCCAAAAACATTCAGTACTTC	CASSEQGAVAKNIQYF
TRBV4-3	NA	TRBJ1-4	NA	TGCGCCAGCAGCCAAGAACGGCAGGGTCGGTATGAAAAACTGTTTTTT	CASSQERQGRYEKLFF
TRBV6-5	NA	TRBJ1-2	TRBD1	TGTGCCAGCAGGGGACAGGGGGAACATGGCTACACCTTC	CASRGQGEHGYTF
TRBV20-1	once	TRBJ2-7	NA	TGCAGTGCTACGTACTCCTACGAGCAGTACTTC	CSATYSYEQYF
TRBV28	NA	TRBJ1-2	NA	TGTGCCAGCAGTTTAGGTTACTATGGCTACACCTTC	CASSLGYYGYTF
TRBV7-8	NA	TRBJ1-3	NA	TGTGCCAGCAGCCCCGGGACCGCTGGAAACACCATATATTTT	CASSPGTAGNTIYF
TRBV6-1	NA	TRBJ1-1	NA	TGTGCCAGCAGTGATCCCCTTCTGGGACCGGAGAACACTGAAGCTTTCTTT	CASSDPLLGPENTEAFF
TRBV5-5	once	TRBJ2-1	NA	TGTGCCAGCAGCTTGGAATTGGCGGGGATCAGTTTCTTC	CASSLELAGISFF
TRBV7-2	NA	TRBJ2-1	NA	TGTGCCAGCAGCTTTAAAGGGGTCGGAAGCTCCTACAATGAGCAGTTCTTC	CASSFKGVGSSYNEQFF
TRBV2	NA	TRBJ2-7	NA	TGTGCCAGCAGTGTGGATGCGAGCGCAAGCGAGCAGTACTTC	CASSVDASASEQYF